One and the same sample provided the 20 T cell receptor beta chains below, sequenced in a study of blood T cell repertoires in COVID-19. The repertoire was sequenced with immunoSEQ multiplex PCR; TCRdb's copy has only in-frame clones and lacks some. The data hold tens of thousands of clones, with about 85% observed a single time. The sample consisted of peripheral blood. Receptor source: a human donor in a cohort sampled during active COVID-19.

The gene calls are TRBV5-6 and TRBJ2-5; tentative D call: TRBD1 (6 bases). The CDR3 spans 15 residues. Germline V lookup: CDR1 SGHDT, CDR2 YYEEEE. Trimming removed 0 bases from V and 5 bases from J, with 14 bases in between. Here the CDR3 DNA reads TGTGCCAGCAGCTTGGCCGTCAGGGGTTGGGAGACCCAGTACTTC. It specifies CASSLAVRGWETQYF. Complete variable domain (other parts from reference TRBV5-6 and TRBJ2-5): DAGVTQSPTHLIKTRGQQVTLRCSPKSGHDTVSWYQQALGQGPQFIFQYYEEEERQRGNFPDRFSGHQFPNYSSELNVNALLLGDSALYLCASSLAVRGWETQYFGPGTRLLVL.

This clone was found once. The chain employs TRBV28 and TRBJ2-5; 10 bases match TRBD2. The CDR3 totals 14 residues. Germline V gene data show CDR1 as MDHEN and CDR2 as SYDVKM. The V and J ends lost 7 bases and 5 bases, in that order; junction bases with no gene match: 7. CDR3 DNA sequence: TGTGCCAGCATCCCTAGCGGGAGTGGGGAGACCCAGTACTTC. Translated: CASIPSGSGETQYF.

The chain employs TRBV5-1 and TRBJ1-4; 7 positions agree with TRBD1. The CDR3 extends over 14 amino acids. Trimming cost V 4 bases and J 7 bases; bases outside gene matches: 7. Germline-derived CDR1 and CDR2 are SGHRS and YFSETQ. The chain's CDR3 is CASSPGTVGEKLFF. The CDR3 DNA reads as TGCGCCAGCAGCCCCGGGACAGTGGGTGAAAAACTGTTTTTT.

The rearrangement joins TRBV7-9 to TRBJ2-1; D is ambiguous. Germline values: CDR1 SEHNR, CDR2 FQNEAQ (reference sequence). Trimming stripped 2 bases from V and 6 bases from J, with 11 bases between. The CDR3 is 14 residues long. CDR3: CASSLILVANEQFF. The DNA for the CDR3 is TGTGCCAGCAGCTTAATCCTAGTCGCCAATGAGCAGTTCTTC.

The CDR3 DNA sequence: TGTGCCAGCAGATCCGGCGGGAGCAATGAGCAGTTCTTC. This codes for CASRSGGSNEQFF. V and J are TRBV7-2 and TRBJ2-1; 7 bases line up with TRBD2. J was trimmed by 6 bases and V by 6 bases; bases with no gene match: 5. The CDR3 sequence is 13 residues long. Germline values: CDR1 SGHTA, CDR2 FQGNSA. Supplemented by reference TRBV7-2 and TRBJ2-1, the full variable domain reads GAGVSQSPSNKVTEKGKDVELRCDPISGHTALYWYRQSLGQGLEFLIYFQGNSAPDKSGLPSDRFSAERTGGSVSTLTIQRTQQEDSAVYLCASRSGGSNEQFFGPGTRLTVL.

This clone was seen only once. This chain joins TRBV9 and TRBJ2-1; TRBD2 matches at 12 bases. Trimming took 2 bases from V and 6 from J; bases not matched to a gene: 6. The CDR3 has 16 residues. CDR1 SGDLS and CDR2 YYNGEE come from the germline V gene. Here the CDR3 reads CASSVDPSGRANEQFF. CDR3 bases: TGTGCCAGCAGCGTCGATCCTAGCGGGAGGGCCAATGAGCAGTTCTTC.

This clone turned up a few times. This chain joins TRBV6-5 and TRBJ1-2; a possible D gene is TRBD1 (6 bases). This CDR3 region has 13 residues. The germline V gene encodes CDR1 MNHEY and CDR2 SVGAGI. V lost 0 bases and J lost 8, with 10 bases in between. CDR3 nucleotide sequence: TGTGCCAGCAGTTACTCTTTCCAGGGGGGCTACACCTTC. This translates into CASSYSFQGGYTF.

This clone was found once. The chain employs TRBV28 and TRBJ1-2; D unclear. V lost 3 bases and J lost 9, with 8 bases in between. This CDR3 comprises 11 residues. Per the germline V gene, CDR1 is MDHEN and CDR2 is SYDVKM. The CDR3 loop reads CASSLNIRYTF. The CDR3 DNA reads TGTGCCAGCAGTTTGAACATCCGCTACACCTTC.

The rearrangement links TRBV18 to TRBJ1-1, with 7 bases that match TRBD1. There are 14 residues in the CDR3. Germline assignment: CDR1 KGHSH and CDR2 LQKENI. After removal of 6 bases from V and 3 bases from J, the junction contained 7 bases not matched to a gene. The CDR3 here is CASSMTGLDTEAFF. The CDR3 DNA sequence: TGTGCCAGCTCGATGACAGGGCTGGACACTGAAGCTTTCTTT.

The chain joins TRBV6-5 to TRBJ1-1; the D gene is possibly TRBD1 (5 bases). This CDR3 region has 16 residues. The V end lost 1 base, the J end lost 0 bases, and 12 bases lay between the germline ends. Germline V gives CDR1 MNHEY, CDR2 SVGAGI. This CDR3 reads CASSYWGSPMNTEAFF. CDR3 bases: TGTGCCAGCAGTTACTGGGGCAGCCCTATGAACACTGAAGCTTTCTTT.

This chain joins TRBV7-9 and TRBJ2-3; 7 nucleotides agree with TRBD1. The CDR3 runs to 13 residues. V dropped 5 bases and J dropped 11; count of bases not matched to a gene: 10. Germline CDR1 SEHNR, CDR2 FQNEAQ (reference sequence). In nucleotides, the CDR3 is TGTGCCAGCAGCATGACAGGGACGAACGTGCAGTATTTT. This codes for CASSMTGTNVQYF.

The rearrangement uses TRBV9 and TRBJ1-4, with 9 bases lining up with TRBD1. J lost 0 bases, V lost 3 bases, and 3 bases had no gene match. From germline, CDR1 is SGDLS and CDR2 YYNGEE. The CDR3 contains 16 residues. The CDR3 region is CASSEGQGATNEKLFF. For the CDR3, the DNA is TGTGCCAGCAGCGAGGGACAGGGTGCAACTAATGAAAAACTGTTTTTT.

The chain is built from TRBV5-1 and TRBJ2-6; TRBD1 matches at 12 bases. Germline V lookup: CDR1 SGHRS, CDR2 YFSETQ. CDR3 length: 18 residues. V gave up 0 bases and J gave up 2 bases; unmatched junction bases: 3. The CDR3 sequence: CASSLVGQGAPGANVLTF. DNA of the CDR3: TGCGCCAGCAGCTTGGTGGGACAGGGGGCGCCTGGGGCCAACGTCCTGACTTTC.

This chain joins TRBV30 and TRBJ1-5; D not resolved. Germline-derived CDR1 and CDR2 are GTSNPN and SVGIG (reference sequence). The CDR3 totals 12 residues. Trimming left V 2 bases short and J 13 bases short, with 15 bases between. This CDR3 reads CAWSTQFQAQHF. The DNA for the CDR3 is TGTGCCTGGAGTACTCAGTTTCAGGCACAGCATTTT.

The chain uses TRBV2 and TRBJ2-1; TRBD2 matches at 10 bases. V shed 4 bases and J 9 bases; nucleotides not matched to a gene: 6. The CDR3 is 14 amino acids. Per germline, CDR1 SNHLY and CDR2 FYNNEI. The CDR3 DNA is TGTGCCAGCAGTGGGCTAGCGGGAGAGGTTGAGCAGTTCTTC. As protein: CASSGLAGEVEQFF.

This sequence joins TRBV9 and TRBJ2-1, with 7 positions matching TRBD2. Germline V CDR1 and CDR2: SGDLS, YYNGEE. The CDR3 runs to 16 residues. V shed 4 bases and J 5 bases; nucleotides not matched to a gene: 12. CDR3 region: CASSFLTSAGDNEQFF. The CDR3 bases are TGTGCCAGCAGCTTCCTAACTAGCGCCGGAGACAATGAGCAGTTCTTC.

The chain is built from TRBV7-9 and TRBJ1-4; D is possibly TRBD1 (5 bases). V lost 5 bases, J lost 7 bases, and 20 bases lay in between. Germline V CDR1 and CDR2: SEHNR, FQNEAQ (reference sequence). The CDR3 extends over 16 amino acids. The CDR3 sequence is CASSPPDSGLSEKLFF. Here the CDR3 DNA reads TGTGCCAGCAGCCCCCCCGACAGTGGCCTTAGTGAAAAACTGTTTTTT.

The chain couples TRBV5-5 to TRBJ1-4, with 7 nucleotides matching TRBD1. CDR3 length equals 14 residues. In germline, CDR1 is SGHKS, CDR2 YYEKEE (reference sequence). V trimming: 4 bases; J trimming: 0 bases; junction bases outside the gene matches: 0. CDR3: CASSQGATNEKLFF. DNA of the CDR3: TGTGCCAGCAGCCAGGGGGCAACTAATGAAAAACTGTTTTTT.

CDR3 bases: TGCGCCAGCAGCTTGGCCTCGGGGGGCGCGTCGAATTCACCCCTCCACTTT. It yields the protein CASSLASGGASNSPLHF. The rearrangement links TRBV5-1 to TRBJ1-6; weak D call: TRBD1 (6 bases). CDR3 length: 17 amino acids. V lost 0 bases and J 7 bases, leaving 17 bases between the germline ends. Germline assignment: CDR1 SGHRS and CDR2 YFSETQ.

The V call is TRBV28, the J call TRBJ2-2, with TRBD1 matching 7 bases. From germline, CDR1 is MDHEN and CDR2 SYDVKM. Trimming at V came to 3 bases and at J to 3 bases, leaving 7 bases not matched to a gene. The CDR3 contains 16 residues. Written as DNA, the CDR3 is TGTGCCAGCAGTTTGCCTAGGGGGCGCGACACCGGGGAGCTGTTTTTT. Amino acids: CASSLPRGRDTGELFF.